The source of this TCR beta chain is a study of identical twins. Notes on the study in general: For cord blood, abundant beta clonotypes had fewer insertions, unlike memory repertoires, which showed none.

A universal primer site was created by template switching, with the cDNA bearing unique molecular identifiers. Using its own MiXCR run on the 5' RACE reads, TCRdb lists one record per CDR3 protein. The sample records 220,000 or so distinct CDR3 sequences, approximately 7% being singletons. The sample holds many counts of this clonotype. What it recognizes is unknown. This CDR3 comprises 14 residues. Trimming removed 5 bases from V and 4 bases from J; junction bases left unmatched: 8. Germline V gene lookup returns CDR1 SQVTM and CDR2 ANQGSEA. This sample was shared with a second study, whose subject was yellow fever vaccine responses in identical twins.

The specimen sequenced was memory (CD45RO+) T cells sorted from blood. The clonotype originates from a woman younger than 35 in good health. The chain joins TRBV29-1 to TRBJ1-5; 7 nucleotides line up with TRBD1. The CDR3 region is CSVSPGGGNQPQHF. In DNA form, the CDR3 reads TGCAGCGTTTCCCCAGGGGGAGGAAATCAGCCCCAGCATTTT.